This T cell receptor (beta chain) stems from a study of identical twins (dated by TCRdb to about 2016). Regarding the study in general: TCR alpha and beta repertoires from monozygotic twins, unrelated adults of various ages and cord blood were deep-sequenced to test whether fetal clonotypes persist. To rule out contamination, the twin experiments were replicated at different times with different library preparation protocols. General findings and caveats noted by the study authors: Abundant cord blood beta clonotypes had fewer insertions, young adult naive repertoires showed a similar but weaker trend, and memory repertoires showed no such trend. Because the same donors could not be followed over many years, the conclusions depended on cross-sectional statistical analysis. A weaker excess of twin sharing was found in beta out-of-frame sequences because the signal-to-noise ratio was lowered by fewer shared sequences. Compared with coincidental sharing between unrelated individuals, an excess of low generation-probability sequences was observed among out-of-frame TCR alpha sequences shared between twins. In monozygotic twins, out-of-frame TCR alpha sharing was systematically underestimated by recombination models, although the models agreed with sharing between unrelated individuals. Zero-insertion analyses could be partly confounded by invariant T cells such as MAIT and iNKT, though diverse VJ usage argued against such confounding for most clonotypes.

Libraries were built with 5' RACE. Sequencing relied on an Illumina HiSeq 2000. A universal primer binding site was introduced by template switching, and a unique molecular identifier was present in the final cDNA, enabling accurate counting of TCR cDNA molecules. Specific primers in the conserved constant-segment region were used to synthesize first-strand cDNA for TCR alpha and beta chains. Each cDNA library was double barcoded, with a SMART-Mk sample barcode plus Illumina barcodes, to control for contamination. TruSeq adapter sequences, together with Illumina sample barcodes, were added in two successive PCR steps. Sequencing of the TCR alpha and beta cDNA libraries was done on the Illumina HiSeq platform using custom primers. The published analysis was carried out like this. Unique molecular identifiers were extracted from raw reads with MiGEC, and CDR3 positions were determined with MiXCR. Recombination models were inferred per individual with the repgenHMM and IGoR tools using an EM algorithm. Shared clonotype analysis was performed with the tcR package in R, normalizing sharing by the product of cloneset sizes. To study raw recombination without the effects of thymic and clonal selection, out-of-frame nonproductive sequences were analyzed. The public reads were reanalyzed by TCRdb: fastp trimming at Q25, MiXCR alignment, in-frame beta chains only. Every entry covers one CDR3 protein and lists the most common genes and DNA from its rows. V and J calls and clone size were set by TCRdb, not the authors. The sample contains some 300,000 distinct CDR3 sequences, 9% to 15% of them found a single time. Together, the top ten hold 6% to 9% of the sample.

Only healthy Caucasian donors were included. The twin cohort comprised three pairs of female monozygotic twins, all aged about 18 to 29 years. Positive isolation kits from Invitrogen were used to isolate CD4+ and CD8+ T cell populations. This clonotype was detected only a few times. It has no known antigen specificity. The sample holds no much larger clone one base away, and base qualities are not on file. The CDR1 and CDR2 encoded by the germline V gene (reference sequence) are LNHNV and YYDKDF. The CDR3 sequence holds 14 residues, the cysteine and phenylalanine included. Kept here is only the CDR3 DNA, which spans 42 bases and is read in frame from base 1. V drops 7 bases and J drops 5 bases, leaving 14 bases in between. The sample also formed part of further work on yellow fever vaccine responses in identical twins. As the second publication notes: The T cell response to vaccination in identical twins was reported by the authors to appear partly convergent and partly personalized. In identical twins, the study followed T cell clones that responded to the vaccine with precision.

Specimen: CD8+ T cells sorted from blood. This TCR came from a woman in her late teens or twenties in good health. The sequence is built from TRBV15 and TRBJ1-4; the D gene is perhaps TRBD1, on 6 matching bases. The CDR3 reads CATTDRSENEKLFF. The DNA sequence reads TGTGCCACCACTGACAGGAGCGAAAATGAAAAACTGTTTTTT.